This TCR beta chain was sequenced in a study of blood T cell repertoires in COVID-19. About the study: Acute-phase and convalescent COVID-19 samples originated in the United States, Italy and Spain. T cells, B-cell-depleted T cells, or PBMCs provided the cDNA or gDNA that served as material.

The CDR3 consists of 16 residues. Germline lookup yields CDR1 SGHRS and CDR2 YFSETQ. The V end was cut by 0 bases, the J end by 0 bases, with 7 bases between. Authors' processing steps: It was from reference gene primer amplification that nucleated cell counts were estimated. Using immunoSEQ multiplex PCR, the repertoire was profiled, and TCRdb retains in-frame clones only, with some absent. V and J calls and clone size are copied from that table; D and trimming were computed from the DNA. The repertoire holds about 81,000 clones, with around 80% as singletons. Sequenced input: peripheral blood. This clonotype was sampled from a human donor in a cohort sampled during active COVID-19. The chain recombines TRBV5-1 with TRBJ2-6; no firm D call. CDR3 residues: CASSLEASSGANVLTF. In nucleotides, the CDR3 is TGCGCCAGCAGCTTGGAAGCCTCCTCTGGGGCCAACGTCCTGACTTTC.